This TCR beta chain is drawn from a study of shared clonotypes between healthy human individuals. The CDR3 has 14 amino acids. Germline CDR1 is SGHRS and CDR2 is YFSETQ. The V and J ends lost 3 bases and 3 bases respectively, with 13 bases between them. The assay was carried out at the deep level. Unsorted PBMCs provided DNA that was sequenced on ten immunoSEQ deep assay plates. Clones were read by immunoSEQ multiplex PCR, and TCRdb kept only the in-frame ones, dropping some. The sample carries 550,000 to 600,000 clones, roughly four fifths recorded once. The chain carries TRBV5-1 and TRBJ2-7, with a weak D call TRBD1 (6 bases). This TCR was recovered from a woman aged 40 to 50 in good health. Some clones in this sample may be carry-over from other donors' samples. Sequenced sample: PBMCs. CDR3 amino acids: CASSWAGENYEQYF. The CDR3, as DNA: TGCGCCAGCAGCTGGGCAGGGGAAAACTACGAGCAGTACTTC. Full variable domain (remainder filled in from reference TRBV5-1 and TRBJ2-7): KAGVTQTPRYLIKTRGQQVTLSCSPISGHRSVSWYQQTPGQGLQFLFEYFSETQRNKGNFPGRFSGRQFSNSRSEMNVSTLELGDSALYLCASSWAGENYEQYFGPGTRLTVT.